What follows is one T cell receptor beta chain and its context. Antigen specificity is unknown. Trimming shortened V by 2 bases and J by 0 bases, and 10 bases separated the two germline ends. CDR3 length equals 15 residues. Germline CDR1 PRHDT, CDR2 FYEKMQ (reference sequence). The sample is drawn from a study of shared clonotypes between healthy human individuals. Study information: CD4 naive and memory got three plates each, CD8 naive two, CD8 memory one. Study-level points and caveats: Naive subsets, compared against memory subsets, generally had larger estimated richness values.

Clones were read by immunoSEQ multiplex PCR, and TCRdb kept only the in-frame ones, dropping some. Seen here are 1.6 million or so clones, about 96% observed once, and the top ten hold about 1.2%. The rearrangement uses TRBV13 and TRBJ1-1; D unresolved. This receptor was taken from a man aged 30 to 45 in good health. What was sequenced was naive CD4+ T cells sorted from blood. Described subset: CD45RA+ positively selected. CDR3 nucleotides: TGTGCCAGCAGCTTATCCCCTGGGGTGAACACTGAAGCTTTCTTT. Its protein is CASSLSPGVNTEAFF.